This T cell receptor beta chain was identified in a study of cytomegalovirus exposure and HLA in healthy donors. Findings of the study overall: The likely explanation for a cluster of highly shared sequence variants was sequencing artifact. The classifier reportedly diagnosed cytomegalovirus status with high specificity and sensitivity. Previously analyzed data showed that most TCR beta V segments were productive at a frequency of about 87% or about 30%.

Germline assignment: CDR1 MNHEY and CDR2 SVGAGI. The V and J ends lost 6 bases and 0 bases respectively, with 13 bases between them. The CDR3 has 15 amino acids. This clone was counted between two and nine times. Antigen specificity is unknown. The study ran its PCR with 60 Vbeta and 13 Jbeta primers. The table came from immunoSEQ multiplex PCR; TCRdb's copy has only in-frame clones and leaves some out. The data show 130,000 or so clones, over 8% seen once. The rearrangement links TRBV6-5 to TRBJ2-3; no clear D gene. Material for sequencing was PBMCs. This clonotype was sampled from a man between 35 and 55 years old in good health and CMV-seronegative. Here the CDR3 DNA reads TGTGCCAGCAGCCGAGTCCGCTTTAGCACAGATACGCAGTATTTT. It specifies CASSRVRFSTDTQYF.